This record looks at one T cell receptor (beta chain) sequence and its context. V trimming: 5 bases; J trimming: 11 bases; junction bases outside the gene matches: 12. Germline V gene data show CDR1 as SGHAT and CDR2 as FQNNGV. The CDR3 runs 15 residues. The data stem from a study of shared clonotypes between healthy human individuals. Clones were sequenced by immunoSEQ multiplex PCR, and TCRdb holds only the in-frame ones, with some missing. The data contain some 2,000,000 clones, over 85% of them singletons. V usage is TRBV11-2 and J usage is TRBJ2-7; 13 nucleotides agree with TRBD2. The specimen was naive CD4+ T cells sorted from blood. Stated subset: CD45RA+ positively selected. This receptor was obtained from a man between 18 and 29 years old in good health. The CDR3 DNA follows: TGTGCCAGCAGCCGTCCCGGGACTAGCGGGATGGGGAAGTACTTC. Its translation is CASSRPGTSGMGKYF.